Each of the 22 T cell receptor beta chains below was sequenced from the same sample in a study of T cell changes during pregnancy in multiple sclerosis. Using immunoSEQ multiplex PCR, the repertoire was profiled, and TCRdb retains in-frame clones only, with some absent. The sample carries more than 80,000 clones, around 93% recorded once. Sequenced material: PBMCs, taken in the first trimester of pregnancy. Receptors were obtained from a female donor in good health, serving as a control in a pregnancy study. Some clones in this sample may be carry-over from other donors' samples.

The J gene is TRBJ2-2, the V gene TRBV7-3, with 10 bases identical to TRBD2. This CDR3 spans 16 amino acids. Germline CDR1 SGHTA, CDR2 FQGTGA. V was pared by 3 bases and J by 6 bases, with 7 bases of the junction left unmatched. CDR3 amino acids: CASSFSLAGVAGELFF. The CDR3 region has the DNA TGTGCCAGCAGCTTTAGCCTAGCGGGAGTTGCCGGGGAGCTGTTTTTT.

The chain employs TRBV2 and TRBJ2-7; D possibly corresponds to TRBD2 (5 bases). The CDR3 length is 14 residues. Germline-derived CDR1 and CDR2 are SNHLY and FYNNEI. With 6 bases removed from V and 1 base from J, the gap between germline ends came to 13 bases. The CDR3 protein is CASSTDPGSYEQYF. The CDR3 DNA reads TGTGCCAGCAGCACCGACCCGGGATCCTACGAGCAGTACTTC.

V usage is TRBV28 and J usage is TRBJ2-7; 8 nucleotides agree with TRBD1. The CDR3 extends over 14 amino acids. The V gene's germline CDR1 is MDHEN and CDR2 SYDVKM. V dropped 6 bases and J dropped 4; count of bases not matched to a gene: 8. CDR3 region: CASRGPRGPYEQYF. In nucleotides, the CDR3 is TGTGCCAGCAGGGGGCCCAGGGGGCCTTACGAGCAGTACTTC.

The V gene is TRBV7-8, the J gene TRBJ2-1; D perhaps matches TRBD1 (6 bases). V was clipped by 7 bases and J by 2 bases, with 12 bases between them. There are 14 residues in the CDR3. CDR1 is SGHVS, CDR2 FQNEAQ, per germline. CDR3 residues: CASTRQETYNEQFF. CDR3 coding DNA: TGTGCCAGCACCCGACAGGAGACCTACAATGAGCAGTTCTTC.

This sequence joins TRBV2 and TRBJ2-1; TRBD2 matches at 10 bases. V trimming: 6 bases; J trimming: 5 bases; junction bases outside the gene matches: 7. CDR1 is SNHLY and CDR2 is FYNNEI in the germline V gene. CDR3 length: 15 residues. The CDR3 DNA reads as TGTGCCAGCAGATACACTAGCGGGAAGGACAATGAGCAGTTCTTC. This codes for CASRYTSGKDNEQFF.

The rearrangement uses TRBV5-1 and TRBJ1-2, with D possibly being TRBD1 (6 bases). The CDR3 contains 15 residues. Germline values: CDR1 SGHRS, CDR2 YFSETQ. With 1 base removed from V and 1 base from J, the gap between germline ends came to 11 bases. The DNA for the CDR3 is TGCGCCAGCAGCTTGAACAGGGAGATTAACTATGGCTACACCTTC. Amino acid sequence: CASSLNREINYGYTF.

This clone was recorded at least ten times. The V call is TRBV29-1, the J call TRBJ1-1; D remains ambiguous. CDR1 and CDR2 (germline): SQVTM, ANQGSEA. This CDR3 spans 14 amino acids. V shed 4 bases and J shed 0 bases, with 12 bases lying between them. CDR3 DNA: TGCAGCGTTGCGGTAAGGGAGATGAACACTGAAGCTTTCTTT. Residues: CSVAVREMNTEAFF.

The V and J genes are TRBV28 and TRBJ1-1; D ambiguous. This CDR3 comprises 13 residues. Deletions cut 8 bases from V and 1 base from J, with 11 bases between. Germline CDR1 MDHEN, CDR2 SYDVKM. This chain's CDR3 is CASEGVTNTEAFF. DNA for the CDR3: TGTGCCAGCGAGGGAGTGACGAACACTGAAGCTTTCTTT.

V usage is TRBV7-9 and J usage is TRBJ1-4; weak D call: TRBD1 (6 bases). CDR1 and CDR2 (germline): SEHNR, FQNEAQ (reference sequence). The CDR3 totals 16 residues. Trimming shortened V by 4 bases and J by 7 bases, and 19 bases separated the two germline ends. CDR3 protein: CASSSTKQGTSEKLFF. CDR3 DNA: TGTGCCAGCAGCTCGACCAAACAGGGTACCTCTGAAAAACTGTTTTTT.

The sample holds a few counts of this clone. This chain uses TRBV4-1 with TRBJ2-1, with D maybe TRBD1 (6 bases). Per germline, CDR1 MGHRA and CDR2 YSYEKL. The CDR3 totals 15 residues. Trimming shortened V by 3 bases and J by 9 bases, and 18 bases separated the two germline ends. CDR3 residues: CASSQGHGEGGEQFF. The CDR3 DNA reads as TGCGCCAGCAGCCAGGGACACGGTGAAGGGGGTGAGCAGTTCTTC.

This clone was picked up one time. The V and J genes are TRBV5-1 and TRBJ2-2; tentative D call: TRBD1 (6 bases). V lost 4 bases and J lost 7, with 17 bases in between. Germline assignment: CDR1 SGHRS and CDR2 YFSETQ. The CDR3 extends over 15 amino acids. The CDR3 DNA reads as TGCGCCAGCAGCCCCACCGCCAGGGGTCACGGGGAGCTGTTTTTT. The encoded protein is CASSPTARGHGELFF.

This chain connects TRBV29-1 to TRBJ1-2, with a possible D match to TRBD1 (6 bases). This CDR3 spans 11 amino acids. Germline CDR1 reads SQVTM; CDR2 reads ANQGSEA. The V end was cut by 5 bases, the J end by 4 bases, with 8 bases between. The CDR3 DNA follows: TGCAGCGTTTTAGGGGGCTATGGCTACACCTTC. Translation gives CSVLGGYGYTF.

The rearrangement links TRBV27 to TRBJ2-5; 8 bases are a match to TRBD2. This CDR3 has 15 amino acids. Germline values: CDR1 MNHEY, CDR2 SMNVEV (reference sequence). J was trimmed by 0 bases and V by 7 bases; bases with no gene match: 7. CDR3 DNA sequence: TGTGCCAGCACAGCACTAGCGGAGTACCAAGAGACCCAGTACTTC. Residues: CASTALAEYQETQYF.

The chain recombines TRBV5-4 with TRBJ2-2, with D tentatively TRBD2 (6 bases). CDR1 SGHNT and CDR2 YYREEE come from the germline V gene (reference sequence). There are 15 residues in the CDR3. The V end was cut by 0 bases, the J end by 2 bases, with 8 bases between. The CDR3 is CASSLAAGNTGELFF. The CDR3 DNA sequence: TGTGCCAGCAGCTTGGCCGCGGGAAACACCGGGGAGCTGTTTTTT.

The chain carries TRBV10-3 and TRBJ1-4; no clear D gene. V lost 4 bases and J lost 4, with 7 bases in between. The CDR3 is 13 amino acids. Germline assignment: CDR1 ENHRY and CDR2 SYGVKD. The CDR3 sequence: CAISGEVNEKLFF. The CDR3 DNA follows: TGTGCCATCAGTGGAGAGGTTAATGAAAAACTGTTTTTT.

The rearrangement links TRBV10-1 to TRBJ1-3; D uncertain. CDR1 is WNHNN and CDR2 is SYGVQD in the germline V gene (reference sequence). There are 16 residues in the CDR3. V dropped 1 base and J dropped 2 bases, with 12 bases sitting between them. CDR3 DNA: TGCGCCAGCAGTGAGTATAGAACTACAACTGGAAACACCATATATTTT. Translation: CASSEYRTTTGNTIYF.

Note on this clone: The same CDR3 can be traced to other DNA sequences in this sample. The chain is built from TRBV28 and TRBJ1-5; 9 bases match TRBD1. J was trimmed by 7 bases and V by 6 bases; bases with no gene match: 7. Germline CDR1 MDHEN, CDR2 SYDVKM. The CDR3 has 14 residues. The CDR3 loop is CASSPTGGGQPQHF. CDR3 DNA sequence: TGTGCCAGCAGCCCCACAGGGGGCGGCCAGCCCCAGCATTTT.

The chain recombines TRBV7-9 with TRBJ2-7; 7 bases line up with TRBD1. After removal of 4 bases from V and 0 bases from J, the junction contained 12 bases not matched to a gene. Germline CDR1 SEHNR, CDR2 FQNEAQ (reference sequence). The CDR3 is 17 residues long. CDR3 DNA: TGTGCCAGCAGCTCCCCTCATCGGGACAGCCGCTCCTACGAGCAGTACTTC. Translating gives CASSSPHRDSRSYEQYF.

This chain joins TRBV19 and TRBJ1-1; 7 bases agree with TRBD1. The V and J ends lost 5 bases and 11 bases, in that order; junction bases with no gene match: 8. The CDR3 runs 12 residues. Germline V gives CDR1 LNHDA, CDR2 SQIVND (reference sequence). The CDR3 sequence is CASSFNRGEAFF. CDR3 nucleotides: TGTGCCAGTAGTTTTAACAGGGGAGAGGCTTTCTTT.

The chain is built from TRBV9 and TRBJ1-6; D possibly corresponds to TRBD1 (6 bases). Germline V gene data show CDR1 as SGDLS and CDR2 as YYNGEE. The CDR3 loop spans 14 amino acids. With 7 bases removed from V and 8 bases from J, the gap between germline ends came to 16 bases. CDR3 amino acids: CASQSGGRHSPLHF. CDR3 coding DNA: TGTGCCAGCCAGAGCGGGGGCCGTCATTCACCCCTCCACTTT.

The chain has TRBV27 and TRBJ2-1; 7 bases are a match to TRBD1. The junction had 8 bases not matched to a gene; V was cut back by 4 bases and J by 5 bases. Germline V gene sequence: CDR1 MNHEY, CDR2 SMNVEV (reference sequence). The CDR3 has 15 residues. The CDR3 sequence: CASSSPGDRDNEQFF. The CDR3 coding sequence is TGTGCCAGCAGTTCACCCGGCGACAGGGACAATGAGCAGTTCTTC.

Only one count was recorded for this clone. V gene TRBV7-8 combines with J gene TRBJ1-3; D is unresolved. The germline gives CDR1 SGHVS, CDR2 FQNEAQ. V lost 5 bases and J 4 bases, leaving 12 bases between the germline ends. CDR3 length: 14 amino acids. The CDR3 region is CASSTEVAGNTIYF. The CDR3 DNA follows: TGTGCCAGCAGCACGGAGGTAGCCGGAAACACCATATATTTT.